This T cell receptor (beta chain) derives from a study of cytomegalovirus exposure and HLA in healthy donors. The study, taken as a whole, reports: Cytomegalovirus-associated TCR beta chains were listed, numbering some 170. Researchers reportedly found TCR beta sequences accurately predicted most subjects' HLA-A and HLA-B alleles.

V shed 3 bases, J shed 2 bases, and the junction held 4 bases outside the gene matches. Germline loops: CDR1 SGHNT, CDR2 YENEEA. The CDR3 has 15 amino acids. With regard to this clone: The antigen is undetermined.

Both 60 Vbeta primers and 13 Jbeta primers went into the PCR. This table comes from immunoSEQ multiplex PCR, and its TCRdb copy is limited to in-frame clones, with some not included. The table records about 200,000 clones, roughly 81% of them present only once. This clonotype was obtained from a woman younger than 45 in good health and CMV-seropositive. The sequencing sample was made of PBMCs. The chain carries TRBV11-3 and TRBJ2-7; TRBD2 matches 10 bases. The CDR3 region has the DNA TGTGCCAGCAGCTTTCGGACTAGCGGTCCCTACGAGCAGTACTTC. It yields the protein CASSFRTSGPYEQYF.